Listed below are T cell receptor beta chains from one sample, sequenced in a study of blood T cells in healthy people across ages. TCRdb processed the 5' RACE reads anew with MiXCR; each CDR3 protein has one entry. The repertoire holds hundreds of thousands of distinct CDR3 sequences, with approximately 40% as singletons. Sequencing was performed on blood. These receptors all stem from a man aged 80 or over in good health. Both conserved end residues are part of each CDR3. The D gene is left open where the match is weak. Clone size is shown for a subset of rows, as once, few, many or a class of expanded clone.

NA TRBJ1-2 TRBV18 NA TGTGCCAGCTCACGGAACAGGGAGGAGGGCTACACCTTC CASSRNREEGYTF
NA TRBJ2-7 TRBV4-1 TRBD1 TGCGCCGGCAGCCTGTACACAGGGGGGAACTACGAGCAGTACTTC CAGSLYTGGNYEQYF
NA TRBJ2-1 TRBV9 TRBD2 TGTGCCAGCAGCGTACTAGCGGGGGGGGAGTACAATGAGCAGTTCTTC CASSVLAGGEYNEQFF
NA TRBJ2-7 TRBV5-1 TRBD1 TGCGCCAGCAGCTTGGTGGGACAGGGGGTCGAGCAGTACTTC CASSLVGQGVEQYF
few TRBJ2-3 TRBV25-1 TRBD1 TGTGCCAGCAGCACGGACAGGGGGCTGACAGATACGCAGTATTTT CASSTDRGLTDTQYF
NA TRBJ1-2 TRBV20-1 NA TGCAGTGCTAATTCATGGGAGGGTGGCTACACCTTC CSANSWEGGYTF
NA TRBJ1-5 TRBV7-9 TRBD1 TGTGCCAGCAGCGAGGGACAGCCCCTTGGGCCCCAGCATTTT CASSEGQPLGPQHF
NA TRBJ2-3 TRBV7-9 NA TGTGCCAGCAGCTTATCCCGGAACCCGCGCACAGATACGCAGTATTTT CASSLSRNPRTDTQYF
few TRBJ1-2 TRBV7-2 TRBD1 TGTGCCAGCAGTCAAGGACAGGGACAGGAGGGTGGCTACACCTTC CASSQGQGQEGGYTF
NA TRBJ2-5 TRBV7-2 NA TGTGCCAGCAGCCCACAGCGAGCGACCCAGTACTTC CASSPQRATQYF
NA TRBJ2-1 TRBV20-1 TRBD1 TGCAGTGCAAGGACAGGGCGAGAGCAGTTCTTC CSARTGREQFF
NA TRBJ1-1 TRBV7-2 NA TGTGCCGGCAGCTTAGGCGGAAACACTGAAGCTTTCTTT CAGSLGGNTEAFF
many TRBJ2-5 TRBV7-2 TRBD1 TGTGCCAGCAGCCTCGGGACAGGGGAGCAAGAGACCCAGTACTTC CASSLGTGEQETQYF
NA TRBJ2-3 TRBV5-1 NA TGCGCCAGCAGCTTGGGGGTCGGTAGCGCGAACGGAAATACGCAGTATTTT CASSLGVGSANGNTQYF
few TRBJ2-5 TRBV20-1 NA TGCAGTGCCCCTTCCCCCGGGGAGACCCAGTACTTC CSAPSPGETQYF
NA TRBJ2-1 TRBV20-1 TRBD1 TGCAGTGCAGGACAGGGGGCCACCTACAATGAGCAGTTCTTC CSAGQGATYNEQFF
few TRBJ2-7 TRBV20-1 TRBD2 TGCAGTGCTAGCTCGGAGACTAGCGGGAGGTTCGTGGTCTCCTACGGGCAGTACTTT CSASSETSGRFVVSYGQYF
few TRBJ2-7 TRBV7-3 TRBD1 TGTGCCAGCAGCGCGGACAGGGCCCTCTCCTACGAGCAGTACTTC CASSADRALSYEQYF
once TRBJ1-6 TRBV12-3/TRBV12-4 NA TGTGCCAGCACACCGGGACTCCATAATTCACCCCTCCACTTT CASTPGLHNSPLHF
NA TRBJ1-1 TRBV6-1 NA TGTGCCAGCAGTGGTGACCGCGAGACCCTCACTGAAGCTTTCTTT CASSGDRETLTEAFF
NA TRBJ2-5 TRBV11-1 NA TGTGCCAGCAGCTACAATCCCCAGTCGGGAGTACAAGAGACCCAGTACTTC CASSYNPQSGVQETQYF
NA TRBJ1-2 TRBV6-6 NA TGTGCCAGCAGTGCCGGGGGGAATATCGACTATGGCTACACCTTC CASSAGGNIDYGYTF
NA TRBJ1-2 TRBV6-2/TRBV6-3 NA TGTGCCAGCCTACAGGGACAATGGGATGGCTACACCTTC CASLQGQWDGYTF
few TRBJ2-6 TRBV20-1 TRBD1 TGCAGTGCTGGGGGACAGGGAAGTCCTGGGGCCAACGTCCTGACTTTC CSAGGQGSPGANVLTF
few TRBJ2-1 TRBV24-1 NA TGTGCCACCAGTGATTCCAACCGGCGGCAGTTCTTC CATSDSNRRQFF
NA TRBJ1-1 TRBV28 NA TGTGCCAGCAGTTTATATCCTATATCCCCTGAGAGCGAAGCTTTCTTT CASSLYPISPESEAFF
NA TRBJ2-5 TRBV20-1 TRBD2 TGCAGTGCACGCGGGACTAGCGGGATGGGGGGCCGGGAGACCCAGTACTTC CSARGTSGMGGRETQYF
NA TRBJ2-7 TRBV6-5 TRBD1 TGTGCCAGCAGTGCGGCGGGACAGGGTTACGAGCAGTACTTC CASSAAGQGYEQYF
NA TRBJ2-4 TRBV5-1 TRBD2 TGCGCCAGCAAATCCGGGACTAGCGGAAACATTCAGTACTTC CASKSGTSGNIQYF
NA TRBJ2-7 TRBV20-1 TRBD1 TGCAGTGCTAGACTCGGACAGGGGGCCTACGAGCAGTACTTC CSARLGQGAYEQYF
NA TRBJ2-7 TRBV7-8 TRBD2 TGTGCCAGCAGTCAGAGCGGGGGGGCCTACGAGCAGTACTTC CASSQSGGAYEQYF
NA TRBJ2-1 TRBV6-2/TRBV6-3 TRBD2 TGTGCCAGTCGGCGGGAGGGCTCCTACAATGAGCAGTTCTTC CASRREGSYNEQFF
NA TRBJ2-7 TRBV4-3 NA TGCGCCAGCAGCCCTAGCGTGAGTAGGTGCGAGCAGTACTTC CASSPSVSRCEQYF
NA TRBJ2-7 TRBV4-2 TRBD1 TGTGCCAGCAGCCAAGAGACAGGGGGAGGCTACGAGCAGTACTTC CASSQETGGGYEQYF
NA TRBJ2-1 TRBV9 TRBD2 TGTGCCAGCAGCGTAGTGCCTAGCGGCTCTCGGGAGCAGTTCTTC CASSVVPSGSREQFF
few TRBJ1-1 TRBV18 TRBD1 TGTGCCAGCTCACTGGACAGGGGGCAGACGGGCACTGAAGCTTTCTTT CASSLDRGQTGTEAFF
NA TRBJ2-4 TRBV3-1 TRBD1 TGTGCCAGCAGCCAACAACCTTTCGGACAGGACATTCAGTACTTC CASSQQPFGQDIQYF
NA TRBJ2-5 TRBV20-1 NA TGCAGTGCTAGGACCCTCCGACAGGAAGAGACCCAGTACTTC CSARTLRQEETQYF
NA TRBJ2-3 TRBV29-1 TRBD2 TGCGGCGGCACTCGGGGGGACCTCACAGATACGCAGTATTTT CGGTRGDLTDTQYF
NA TRBJ1-1 TRBV24-1 TRBD1 TGTGCCACCAGTGATTGGGGACAGGAAGCTTTCTTT CATSDWGQEAFF
NA TRBJ2-7 TRBV18 TRBD2 TGTGCCAGCTCACCAGGCGGGGGGCCCGACGAGCAGTACTTC CASSPGGGPDEQYF
few TRBJ2-7 TRBV19 TRBD2 TGTGCCAGTAGTATGGGGACTAGCGGGAGTGCCTACGAGCAGTACTTC CASSMGTSGSAYEQYF
few TRBJ1-5 TRBV6-2/TRBV6-3 NA TGTGCCAGCAGGCCAGGGAATTCAAATCAGCCCCAGCATTTT CASRPGNSNQPQHF
many TRBJ2-7 TRBV27 NA TGTGCCAGCATTCCCACCGGGGGAAGCTCCTACAATGAGCAGTACTTC CASIPTGGSSYNEQYF
few TRBJ2-2 TRBV12-3/TRBV12-4 NA TGTGCCAGCAGACTAGGGGCGGACGCCGGGGAGCTGTTTTTT CASRLGADAGELFF
NA TRBJ2-7 TRBV7-2 TRBD1 TGTGCCAGCAGCTCCCGGACAGGGACGAACGAGCAGTACTTC CASSSRTGTNEQYF
NA TRBJ2-5 TRBV29-1 NA TGCAGCGTTCCCCTGAGCGATCAAGAGACCCAGTACTTC CSVPLSDQETQYF
few TRBJ2-7 TRBV20-1 NA TGCAGTGCCTTAGCCCCTAGCTCCACCTACGAGCAGTACTTC CSALAPSSTYEQYF
NA TRBJ2-3 TRBV2 TRBD1 TGTGCCAGCGGGGACAGTCTACTCACAGATACGCAGTATTTT CASGDSLLTDTQYF
NA TRBJ2-1 TRBV24-1 NA TGTGCCACCAGTGCCCCAAATTACAATGAGCAGTTCTTC CATSAPNYNEQFF